This T cell receptor (beta chain) was sequenced in a study of blood T cell repertoires in COVID-19. The protocol was immunoSEQ multiplex PCR, while the TCRdb copy is restricted to in-frame clones and leaves out a portion. Among about 250,000 clones listed, roughly 86% were seen once. The source of this sequence is a woman aged 60-70 years who had recovered from COVID-19. Sequencing was carried out using peripheral blood.

The CDR3 here is CASSDGQGHLRSLRYF. CDR3 DNA sequence: TGTGCCAGTAGTGACGGACAGGGCCACCTTCGCTCCCTCAGATATTTT. The chain has TRBV19 and TRBJ1-3, with 8 bases that match TRBD1. The germline CDR1 and CDR2 sequences are LNHDA and SQIVND (reference sequence). The CDR3 loop spans 16 amino acids. V was pared by 5 bases and J by 15 bases, with 21 bases of the junction left unmatched.